The clone carrying this TCR beta chain appeared a few times. CDR1 is DFQATT, CDR2 SNEGSKA, per germline (reference sequence). This CDR3 region has 14 residues. The V and J ends lost 0 bases and 1 base respectively, with 9 bases between them. Semi-nested PCR with Nested Universal Primer A followed constant-region reverse priming of full-length variable regions. TCRdb redid the calling of the 5' RACE reads with MiXCR, one entry per CDR3 protein. The table records 30,000 or so distinct CDR3 sequences, around a quarter of them present only once. This TCR came from a female donor with breast cancer. Sequencing was done on a sample of memory CD4+ T cells sorted from blood. As for subset: memory CD4+ T cells, CD4+CD45RO+CD25-. The chain employs TRBV20-1 and TRBJ1-1; D is possibly TRBD1 (5 bases). The CDR3 sequence: CSARDRDSNTEAFF. In DNA form, the CDR3 reads TGCAGTGCTAGAGACCGGGACTCGAACACTGAAGCTTTCTTT.